This T cell receptor beta chain was identified in a study of monozygotic twins with inflammatory bowel disease (dated by TCRdb to between 2018 and 2020). At the level of the whole study: The complete study included about 28 monozygotic twin pairs: 19 IBD-discordant Danish pairs and nine German pairs, of which four were IBD-concordant and five were IBD-discordant. The search for disease-associated traits relied mainly on comparing, within discordant pairs, IBD patients with their genetically identical healthy co-twins. Each individual had, on average, about 151 000 unique TCRalpha sequences and 181 000 unique TCRbeta sequences available for analysis. Overall results and qualifications from the work: Because patients were on differing immunosuppressive treatments, the repertoires may have picked up extra background noise and inter-individual variability. The analysis was unable to tell different T cell subtypes apart. Measured by the inverse Simpson index, TCRbeta repertoire diversity was lower in IBD patients than in their healthy co-twins. The results gave no support for a single strong signal or clonotype linked to IBD. Repertoire similarity did not differ between concordant and discordant twins, possibly due to limited statistical power. Compared with healthy twins, IBD patients had fewer clonotypes in common with other individuals, a difference most pronounced in patients showing signs of disease activity.

To note about this clonotype: No antigen is known for it.

From each donor, a roughly 2.5 ml peripheral blood sample was collected into PAXgene tubes and stored at -80 degrees C. Without any T cell sorting, total RNA was extracted from whole blood using the PAXgene blood miRNA kit on an automated QIAcube. Deep TCRalpha and TCRbeta repertoire profiling with unique molecular barcoding was performed on peripheral blood of monozygotic twin pairs concordant or discordant for inflammatory bowel disease. Smoking habits were recorded for all twin pairs, and each individual was classified as a current, former or never smoker. Library creation used 5' RACE. Each TCR library was prepared from about 3.5 ug of total RNA. For each sample, cDNA was synthesized in eight separate reactions using SMARTScribe reverse transcriptase. During cDNA synthesis, template switching introduced unique molecular identifiers that contained a 6-nucleotide sample barcode. Amplification of TCRalpha and TCRbeta cDNA involved two nested PCRs of 16 and 9 cycles, and each PCR was followed by bead purification. Before amplification, the cDNA was both treated with uracil DNA-glycosylase and purified with the QIAquick PCR purification kit. The second PCR was the step at which Illumina TruSeq-compatible adapters and sample-specific barcodes were added. TapeStation and Qubit were used to check library quality and concentration, and 5 to 6.5 ng of each library was pooled. Sequencing of pooled libraries was carried out on an Illumina HiSeq2500 single-index Rapid Run using 2 x 100 bp reads and custom sequencing primers. In the source study's methods: UMI-based consensus assembly with MiGEC version 1.2.6 was used to correct PCR and sequencing errors. MiXCR version 2.1.1 was used to carry out V(D)J alignment, clonotype assembly and CDR3 extraction. Gene usage, clonotype sharing and MAIT/NKT TCR abundance were normalised by analysing the top 1000, 10 000 and 20 000 clonotypes per sample. After downsampling to 27 000 UMIs, diversity was calculated as the inverse Simpson index using the vegan R package. Paired Mann-Whitney U tests were applied to discordant twin pairs, with Benjamini-Hochberg correction for multiple testing. With the reads reprocessed by TCRdb, a single entry stands for each CDR3 protein sequence and no DNA is reported. These V and J calls are TCRdb output, not the study's own analysis. The sample's clone listing holds 170,000 or so distinct CDR3 sequences. The ten largest clones represent less than 8% of the sample.

Looking up the germline V gene (reference sequence) yields CDR1 DFQATT and CDR2 SNEGSKA. The CDR3 starts with the cysteine, ends with the phenylalanine, and has 14 residues. The DNA is unrecorded. The sequencing sample was made of blood. The V and J genes are TRBV20-1 and TRBJ1-5; TCRdb designates TRBD1, a call that cannot be tested without DNA. The sequence was collected from a human donor with ulcerative colitis or Crohn's disease, or a healthy co-twin of an affected twin (not recorded which). For the CDR3, the sequence is CSARDRGSNQPQHF.